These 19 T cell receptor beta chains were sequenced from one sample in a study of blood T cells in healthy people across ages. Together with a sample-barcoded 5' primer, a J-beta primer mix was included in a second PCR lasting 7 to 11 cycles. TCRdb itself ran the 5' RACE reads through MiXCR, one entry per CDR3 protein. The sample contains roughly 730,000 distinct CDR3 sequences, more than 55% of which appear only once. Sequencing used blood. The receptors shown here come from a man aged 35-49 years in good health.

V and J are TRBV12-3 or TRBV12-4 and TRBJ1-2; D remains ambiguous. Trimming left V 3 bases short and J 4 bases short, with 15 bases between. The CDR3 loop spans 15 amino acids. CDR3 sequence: CASSFGWFSLYGYTF. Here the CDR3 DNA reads TGTGCCAGCAGTTTTGGGTGGTTCTCCCTCTATGGCTACACCTTC.

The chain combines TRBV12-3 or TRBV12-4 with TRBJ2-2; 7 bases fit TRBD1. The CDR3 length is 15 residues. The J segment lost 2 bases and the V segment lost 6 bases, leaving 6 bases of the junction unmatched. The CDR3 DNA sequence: TGTGCCAGCAGCGTTGACAGGGTCAACACCGGGGAGCTGTTTTTT. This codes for CASSVDRVNTGELFF.

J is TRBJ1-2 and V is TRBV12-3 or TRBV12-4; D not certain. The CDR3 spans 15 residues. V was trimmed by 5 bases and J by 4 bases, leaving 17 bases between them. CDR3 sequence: CASSPFAQSGYGYTF. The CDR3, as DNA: TGTGCCAGCAGTCCCTTTGCGCAGTCAGGCTATGGCTACACCTTC.

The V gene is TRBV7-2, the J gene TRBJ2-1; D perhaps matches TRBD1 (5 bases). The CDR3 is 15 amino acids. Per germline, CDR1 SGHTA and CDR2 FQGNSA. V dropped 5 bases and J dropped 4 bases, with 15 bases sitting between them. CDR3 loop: CASSVVGPSYNEQFF. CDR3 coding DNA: TGTGCCAGCAGCGTAGTGGGGCCGTCATACAATGAGCAGTTCTTC.

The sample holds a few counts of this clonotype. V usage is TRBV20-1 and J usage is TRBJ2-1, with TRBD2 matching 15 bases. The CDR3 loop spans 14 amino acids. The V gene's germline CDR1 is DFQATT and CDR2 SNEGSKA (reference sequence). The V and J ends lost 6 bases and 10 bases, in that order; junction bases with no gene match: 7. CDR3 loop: CSAMGLAGGWEQFF. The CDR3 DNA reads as TGCAGTGCCATGGGACTAGCGGGAGGATGGGAGCAGTTCTTC.

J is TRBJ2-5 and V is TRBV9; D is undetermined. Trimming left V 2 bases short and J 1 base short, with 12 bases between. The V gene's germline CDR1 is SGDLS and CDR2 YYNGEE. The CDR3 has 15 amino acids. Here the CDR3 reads CASSVTTHPQETQYF. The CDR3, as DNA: TGTGCCAGCAGCGTTACAACGCATCCCCAAGAGACCCAGTACTTC.

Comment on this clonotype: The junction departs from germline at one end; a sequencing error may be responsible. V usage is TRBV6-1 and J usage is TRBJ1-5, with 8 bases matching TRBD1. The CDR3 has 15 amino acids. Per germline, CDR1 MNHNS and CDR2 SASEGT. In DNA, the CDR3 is TGTGCCAGCGGTCAGACAGGGGAAGCTAATCAGCCCCAGCCTTTT. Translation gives CASGQTGEANQPQPF.

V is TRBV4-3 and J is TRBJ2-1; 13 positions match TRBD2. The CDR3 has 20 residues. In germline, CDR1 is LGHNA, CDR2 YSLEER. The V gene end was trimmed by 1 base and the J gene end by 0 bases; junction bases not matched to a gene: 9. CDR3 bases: TGCGCCAGCAGCCAAGGGCCGACTAGCGGGAGGACTGTCTCCTACAATGAGCAGTTCTTC. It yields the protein CASSQGPTSGRTVSYNEQFF.

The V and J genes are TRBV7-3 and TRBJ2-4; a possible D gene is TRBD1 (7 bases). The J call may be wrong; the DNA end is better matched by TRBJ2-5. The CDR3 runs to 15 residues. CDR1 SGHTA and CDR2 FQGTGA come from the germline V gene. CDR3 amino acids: CASSLRGAEQETQYF. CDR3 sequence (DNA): TGTGCCAGCAGCCTCAGGGGGGCGGAGCAAGAGACCCAGTACTTC.

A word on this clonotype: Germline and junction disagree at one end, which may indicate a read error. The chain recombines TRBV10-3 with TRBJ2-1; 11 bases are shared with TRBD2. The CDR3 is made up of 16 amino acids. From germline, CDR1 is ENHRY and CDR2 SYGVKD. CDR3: CASSELAGEKWNEQFF. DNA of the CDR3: TGTGCCAGCAGTGAACTAGCGGGAGAAAAGTGGAATGAGCAGTTCTTC.

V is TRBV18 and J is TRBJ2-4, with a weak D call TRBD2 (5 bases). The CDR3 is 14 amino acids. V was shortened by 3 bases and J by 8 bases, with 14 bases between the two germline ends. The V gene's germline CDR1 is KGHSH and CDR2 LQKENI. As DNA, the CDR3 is TGTGCCAGCTCACCTAACCCCATCGGGGACATTCAGTACTTC. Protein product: CASSPNPIGDIQYF.

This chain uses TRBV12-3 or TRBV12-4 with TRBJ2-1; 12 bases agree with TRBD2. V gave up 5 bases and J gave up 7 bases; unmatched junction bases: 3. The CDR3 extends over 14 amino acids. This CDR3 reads CASSPTSGGNEQFF. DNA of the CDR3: TGTGCCAGCAGTCCAACTAGCGGGGGGAATGAGCAGTTCTTC.

The CDR3 nucleotides are TGTGCCAGCAGTTACACAACGACAGCGCTCGGGGGCTACACCTTC. It is translated as CASSYTTTALGGYTF. The chain is built from TRBV6-5 and TRBJ1-2; TRBD1 is a possible D gene (5 bases). Trimming stripped 2 bases from V and 8 bases from J, with 18 bases between. Germline values: CDR1 MNHEY, CDR2 SVGAGI. CDR3 length: 15 amino acids.

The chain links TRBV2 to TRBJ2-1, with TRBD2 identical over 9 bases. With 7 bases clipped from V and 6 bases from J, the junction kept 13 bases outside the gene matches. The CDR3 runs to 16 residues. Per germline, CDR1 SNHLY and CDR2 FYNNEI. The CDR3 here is CASMDSAGGPGNEQFF. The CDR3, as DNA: TGTGCCAGCATGGATTCGGCGGGAGGGCCAGGCAATGAGCAGTTCTTC. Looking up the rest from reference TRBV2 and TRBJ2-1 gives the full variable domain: EPEVTQTPSHQVTQMGQEVILRCVPISNHLYFYWYRQILGQKVEFLVSFYNNEISEKSEIFDDQFSVERPDGSNFTLKIRSTKLEDSAMYFCASMDSAGGPGNEQFFGPGTRLTVL.

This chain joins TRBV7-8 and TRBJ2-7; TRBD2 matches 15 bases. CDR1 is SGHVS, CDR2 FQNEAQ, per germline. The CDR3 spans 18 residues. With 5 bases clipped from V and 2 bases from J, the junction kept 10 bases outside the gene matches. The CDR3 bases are TGTGCCAGCAGCACGGGACTAGCGGGAGGACACTACACCTACGAGCAGTACTTC. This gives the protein CASSTGLAGGHYTYEQYF.

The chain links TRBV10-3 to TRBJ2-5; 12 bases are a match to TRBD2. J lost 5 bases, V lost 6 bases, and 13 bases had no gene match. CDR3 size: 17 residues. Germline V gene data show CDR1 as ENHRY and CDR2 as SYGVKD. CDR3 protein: CAISGLAGGPMVETQYF. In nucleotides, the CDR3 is TGTGCCATCAGCGGTCTAGCGGGGGGGCCGATGGTCGAGACCCAGTACTTC.

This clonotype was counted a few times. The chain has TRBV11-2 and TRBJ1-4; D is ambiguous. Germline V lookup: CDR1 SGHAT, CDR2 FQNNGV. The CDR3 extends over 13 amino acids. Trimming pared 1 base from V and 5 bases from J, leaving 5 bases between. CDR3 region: CASSLVQNEKLFF. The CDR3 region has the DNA TGTGCCAGCAGCTTAGTTCAGAATGAAAAACTGTTTTTT.

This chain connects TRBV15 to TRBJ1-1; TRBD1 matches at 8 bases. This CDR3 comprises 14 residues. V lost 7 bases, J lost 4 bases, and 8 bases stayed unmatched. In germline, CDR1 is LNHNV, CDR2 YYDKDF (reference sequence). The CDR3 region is CATTHRGSRTEAFF. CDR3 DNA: TGTGCCACCACTCACAGGGGGAGTCGCACTGAAGCTTTCTTT.

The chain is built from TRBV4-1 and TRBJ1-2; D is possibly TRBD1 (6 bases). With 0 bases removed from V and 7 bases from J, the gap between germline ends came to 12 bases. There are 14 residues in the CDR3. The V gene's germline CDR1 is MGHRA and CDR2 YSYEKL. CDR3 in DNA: TGCGCCAGCAGCCAAGATCTTCCAGGGGCTGGCTACACCTTC. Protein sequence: CASSQDLPGAGYTF.